This entry features one T cell receptor beta chain sequence. This entry is derived from a study of blood T cells in healthy people across ages. The V and J ends lost 2 bases and 13 bases respectively, with 27 bases between them. The CDR3 is 17 amino acids. CDR1 and CDR2 from the germline V gene are LGHNA and YSLEER. Then a second PCR, running about 6 to 12 cycles, was carried out with a sample-barcoded 5' primer and a J-beta primer mix. Each sample provided no less than 2.5 million CDR3-containing paired-end reads. Using its own MiXCR run on the 5' RACE reads, TCRdb lists one record per CDR3 protein. The table lists about 600,000 distinct CDR3 sequences, under 55% of them singletons, with roughly 24% in the top ten.

The chain links TRBV4-3 to TRBJ2-4; a possible D gene is TRBD2 (5 bases). Sequencing was carried out using blood. The TCR sequence derives from a man aged 80 or over in good health. CDR3 DNA sequence: TGCGCCAGCAGCCAAACATCAGGCAAAAATGGAATCGGGATCCAGTACTTC. It specifies CASSQTSGKNGIGIQYF.